The 2 T cell receptor beta chains presented below share a single source sample, sequenced in a study of T-cell reconstitution after alpha-beta-depleted transplantation in children. Unique molecular identifiers were incorporated into the prepared TCRbeta library. One entry per CDR3 protein results from TCRdb running MiXCR on the PCR reads. Altogether hundreds of thousands of distinct CDR3 sequences are present, 7.5% to 9.5% being singletons, with the ten largest covering 35% to 45%. The sample here was PBMCs, mostly from graft donor cells, taken 360 days after TCRalphabeta/CD19-depleted stem cell transplant. These receptors were taken from a male patient aged 2 to 10 who had a stem cell transplant for acute myeloid leukemia, so the T cells may come from the graft donor.

In this sample, this clonotype turned up a few times. The CDR3 DNA is TGCAGTGCTAGAGCTAGCGGGAGCCCTGATCGGAACAATGAGCAGTTCTTC. Encoded protein: CSARASGSPDRNNEQFF. The V gene is TRBV20-1, the J gene TRBJ2-1; TRBD2 aligns across 10 bases. This CDR3 region has 17 residues. The germline V gene encodes CDR1 DFQATT and CDR2 SNEGSKA (reference sequence). With V trimmed by 1 base and J by 5 bases, 11 bases remained unmatched.

This clonotype was seen more than once but under ten times. The rearrangement uses TRBV7-2 and TRBJ2-1; 7 positions match TRBD2. V lost 2 bases, J lost 0 bases, and 4 bases stayed unmatched. The CDR3 consists of 16 residues. Germline V gene sequence: CDR1 SGHTA, CDR2 FQGNSA. As DNA, the CDR3 is TGTGCCAGCAGCTTAACAGGCGGGAGCTCCTACAATGAGCAGTTCTTC. Translating it yields CASSLTGGSSYNEQFF.